These 2 T cell receptor beta chains were sequenced from one sample in a study of technical replicates of blood from a handful of donors. Sequenced by immunoSEQ multiplex PCR; TCRdb stores in-frame clones only, minus some. The repertoire includes about 81,000 clones, around 96% of them detected once, and 0.2% sits in the top ten. The source material was T cells isolated from PBMCs. These receptors all stem from a human donor in good health.

The rearrangement links TRBV5-1 to TRBJ2-3; no reliable D call. The CDR3 runs to 15 residues. Germline V gives CDR1 SGHRS, CDR2 YFSETQ. Trimming cost V 0 bases and J 0 bases, with 8 bases left between them. CDR3 sequence reads: CASSLDTSSTDTQYF. The CDR3 DNA reads TGCGCCAGCAGCTTGGACACCTCGAGCACAGATACGCAGTATTTT.

This rearrangement joins TRBV28 to TRBJ2-3; D is undetermined. This CDR3 region has 12 residues. With 4 bases removed from V and 10 bases from J, the gap between germline ends came to 12 bases. The germline gives CDR1 MDHEN, CDR2 SYDVKM. CDR3 sequence (DNA): TGTGCCAGCAGTTCCCACCCTGGGCCGCAGTATTTT. It is translated as CASSSHPGPQYF.